Shown below are 30 T cell receptor beta chains from a single sample sequenced in a study of shared clonotypes between healthy human individuals. Here immunoSEQ multiplex PCR was the method, and the copy in TCRdb shows in-frame clones only, minus some. The table has about 300,000 clones, approximately 79% seen once; the top ten hold about 9.3%. Sample: memory CD4+ T cells sorted from blood. Regarding subset: CD45RA-negative fraction. These receptors were obtained from a man younger than 40 in good health.

This clone was counted only a few times. The chain carries TRBV9 and TRBJ2-7; D is tentatively TRBD1 or TRBD2 (5 bases each). The length of the CDR3 is 14 residues. V lost 0 bases and J lost 7, with 14 bases in between. Germline CDR1 SGDLS, CDR2 YYNGEE. In nucleotides, the CDR3 is TGTGCCAGCAGCGTAGTGTCCGGGGCTGGGGAGCAGTACTTC. Translating gives CASSVVSGAGEQYF. The whole variable domain, filled in from reference TRBV9 and TRBJ2-7, reads DSGVTQTPKHLITATGQRVTLRCSPRSGDLSVYWYQQSLDQGLQFLIQYYNGEERAKGNILERFSAQQFPDLHSELNLSSLELGDSALYFCASSVVSGAGEQYFGPGTRLTVT.

The V gene is TRBV7-2, the J gene TRBJ2-5; tentatively, D is TRBD1 or TRBD2 (6 bases each). Looked up from germline, CDR1 is SGHTA and CDR2 is FQGNSA. Trimming took off 5 bases at V and 4 bases at J, with 14 bases between the two ends. This CDR3 comprises 14 residues. Here the CDR3 DNA reads TGTGCCAGCAGCCCCGATTGGGGGGCAGAGACCCAGTACTTC. It encodes CASSPDWGAETQYF.

The J gene is TRBJ1-1, the V gene TRBV4-2; TRBD1 matches 8 bases. V shed 3 bases, J shed 1 base, and the junction held 7 bases outside the gene matches. Germline V gene sequence: CDR1 LGHNA, CDR2 YNFKEQ. This CDR3 has 16 residues. The CDR3 bases are TGTGCCAGCAGCCATAGGGACAGGAGGAGGAACACTGAAGCTTTCTTT. Its translation: CASSHRDRRRNTEAFF.

The chain combines TRBV5-4 with TRBJ1-6; D is ambiguous. V lost 0 bases, J lost 9 bases, and 13 bases lay in between. The CDR3 extends over 15 amino acids. Looked up from germline, CDR1 is SGHNT and CDR2 is YYREEE (reference sequence). The CDR3 bases are TGTGCCAGCAGCTTGGCCGCCCGTGGGCCTTCACCCCTCCACTTT. As protein: CASSLAARGPSPLHF.

The rearrangement links TRBV7-9 to TRBJ2-7, with D hard to call. The length of the CDR3 is 14 residues. V was shortened by 5 bases and J by 3 bases, with 14 bases between the two germline ends. Germline V gene data show CDR1 as SEHNR and CDR2 as FQNEAQ (reference sequence). In nucleotides, the CDR3 is TGTGCCAGCAGCCCCATTGGGGTAGTCTACGAGCAGTACTTC. The encoded protein is CASSPIGVVYEQYF.

V is TRBV6-5 and J is TRBJ1-3; possible D gene TRBD1, 5 bases. Germline V gene sequence: CDR1 MNHEY, CDR2 SVGAGI. Deletions cut 2 bases from V and 3 bases from J, with 11 bases between. The CDR3 sequence is 15 residues long. The DNA of the CDR3 is TGTGCCAGCAGTTACGGAAGGGGTCGTGGAAACACCATATATTTT. The encoded protein is CASSYGRGRGNTIYF.

V usage is TRBV10-3 and J usage is TRBJ2-3; 7 nucleotides line up with TRBD2. V lost 3 bases to trimming and J lost 3 bases; unmatched junction nucleotides: 3. The CDR3 totals 14 residues. Germline V gives CDR1 ENHRY, CDR2 SYGVKD. CDR3 nucleotides: TGTGCCATCAGTGAAGGGCGGGAGACAGATACGCAGTATTTT. The encoded protein is CAISEGRETDTQYF.

This clone has more than one count but fewer than ten. The chain recombines TRBV7-2 with TRBJ1-3; D gene unclear. The CDR3 is made up of 15 amino acids. V was trimmed by 5 bases and J by 0 bases, leaving 11 bases between them. The germline CDR1 and CDR2 sequences are SGHTA and FQGNSA. The CDR3 DNA sequence: TGTGCCAGCAGCCCCCCTCACGGCTCTGGAAACACCATATATTTT. Encoded protein: CASSPPHGSGNTIYF.

This clone was seen only once. The gene calls are TRBV18 and TRBJ1-1, with 7 bases matching TRBD1. The germline V gene encodes CDR1 KGHSH and CDR2 LQKENI. The CDR3 consists of 12 residues. V gave up 4 bases and J gave up 8 bases; unmatched junction bases: 4. The CDR3 reads CASSQRDREAFF. The CDR3 DNA sequence: TGTGCCAGCTCACAACGGGACAGAGAAGCTTTCTTT. Full variable domain (remainder filled in from reference TRBV18 and TRBJ1-1): NAGVMQNPRHLVRRRGQEARLRCSPMKGHSHVYWYRQLPEEGLKFMVYLQKENIIDESGMPKERFSAEFPKEGPSILRIQQVVRGDSAAYFCASSQRDREAFFGQGTRLTVV.

This clone was detected only once. Relative to the germline gene, one junction end is altered; a read error may explain this. The J gene is TRBJ2-2, the V gene TRBV7-7; D gene ambiguous. CDR1 and CDR2 from the germline V gene are SSHAT and FNYEAQ (reference sequence). This CDR3 comprises 14 residues. The CDR3: CASSSVGNAGELFF. CDR3 nucleotides: TGTGCTAGCAGCTCAGTGGGGAATGCCGGGGAGCTGTTTTTT.

Remarks on this clone: Other DNA sequences in this specimen translate into the identical CDR3. The CDR3 DNA follows: TGTGCCAGCAGCGTAGACCCCCCGGGACTAGTCACAGATACGCAGTATTTT. Translation gives CASSVDPPGLVTDTQYF. The gene calls are TRBV9 and TRBJ2-3; the match to TRBD2 covers 8 bases. The CDR3 sequence is 17 residues long. V gave up 0 bases and J gave up 2 bases; unmatched junction bases: 8. Looked up from germline, CDR1 is SGDLS and CDR2 is YYNGEE.

This clone was counted a few times. The J gene is TRBJ2-1, the V gene TRBV2; 12 nucleotides match TRBD1. This CDR3 has 15 amino acids. The germline CDR1 and CDR2 sequences are SNHLY and FYNNEI. The V gene end was trimmed by 5 bases and the J gene end by 9 bases; junction bases not matched to a gene: 8. The CDR3 loop is CASSYYGTGGGEQFF. The CDR3 nucleotides are TGTGCCAGCAGTTACTACGGGACAGGGGGCGGTGAGCAGTTCTTC.

This clone was detected only once. The CDR3: CASSLRGLAGNYEQFF. The DNA for the CDR3 is TGTGCCAGCAGCTTGCGGGGACTAGCGGGAAACTATGAGCAGTTCTTC. The chain joins TRBV5-4 to TRBJ2-1, with 13 bases lining up with TRBD2. V shed 1 base and J 8 bases; nucleotides not matched to a gene: 6. The V gene's germline CDR1 is SGHNT and CDR2 YYREEE (reference sequence). CDR3 length: 16 residues.

The V gene is TRBV27, the J gene TRBJ2-7, with TRBD1 matching over 7 bases. The germline gives CDR1 MNHEY, CDR2 SMNVEV (reference sequence). This CDR3 comprises 15 residues. V lost 4 bases and J lost 7; bases outside the gene matches: 13. CDR3 in amino acids: CASSSPGQVSREQYF. CDR3 DNA sequence: TGTGCCAGCAGTTCCCCCGGACAGGTCTCACGGGAGCAGTACTTC.

The V gene is TRBV20-1, the J gene TRBJ2-1, with D perhaps matching TRBD1 (5 bases). V was pared by 6 bases and J by 9 bases, with 12 bases between. This CDR3 has 11 amino acids. In germline, CDR1 is DFQATT, CDR2 SNEGSKA (reference sequence). The CDR3 region is CSANGRGEQFF. CDR3 sequence (DNA): TGCAGTGCCAACGGTAGGGGTGAGCAGTTCTTC.

This clone appeared a few times. The rearrangement links TRBV5-4 to TRBJ2-6, with 7 bases lining up with TRBD2. CDR3 size: 16 residues. The V gene end was trimmed by 5 bases and the J gene end by 0 bases; junction bases not matched to a gene: 5. The germline gives CDR1 SGHNT, CDR2 YYREEE (reference sequence). The DNA for the CDR3 is TGTGCCAGCAGTTCGGGGGGATTCTCTGGGGCCAACGTCCTGACTTTC. This translates into CASSSGGFSGANVLTF.

V gene TRBV5-6 combines with J gene TRBJ1-2; no reliable D call. CDR3 size: 13 residues. Trimming shortened V by 0 bases and J by 8 bases, and 11 bases separated the two germline ends. In germline, CDR1 is SGHDT, CDR2 YYEEEE. The CDR3 here is CASSLESTEGYTF. CDR3 nucleotides: TGTGCCAGCAGCTTGGAAAGCACAGAAGGCTACACCTTC. Filled out from reference TRBV5-6 and TRBJ1-2, the complete variable domain reads DAGVTQSPTHLIKTRGQQVTLRCSPKSGHDTVSWYQQALGQGPQFIFQYYEEEERQRGNFPDRFSGHQFPNYSSELNVNALLLGDSALYLCASSLESTEGYTFGSGTRLTVV.

This rearrangement joins TRBV11-2 to TRBJ1-4, with 11 nucleotides matching TRBD1. This CDR3 has 15 amino acids. The trim removed 5 bases at V and 7 bases at J, leaving 6 bases unmatched. Germline loops: CDR1 SGHAT, CDR2 FQNNGV. The CDR3 region has the DNA TGTGCCAGCAGCCTCGGACAGGGGGCTCGTGAAAAACTGTTTTTT. It translates to CASSLGQGAREKLFF.

The chain links TRBV7-2 to TRBJ1-4; D perhaps matches TRBD1 (5 bases). CDR1 SGHTA and CDR2 FQGNSA come from the germline V gene. The CDR3 consists of 15 residues. Trimming shortened V by 2 bases and J by 8 bases, and 15 bases separated the two germline ends. CDR3 protein: CASSLTPGGGEKLFF. CDR3 coding DNA: TGTGCCAGCAGCTTAACCCCTGGGGGTGGGGAAAAACTGTTTTTT.

The chain uses TRBV7-2 and TRBJ2-5, with 9 bases matching TRBD2. Per the germline V gene, CDR1 is SGHTA and CDR2 is FQGNSA. The V gene end was trimmed by 1 base and the J gene end by 1 base; junction bases not matched to a gene: 4. The CDR3 consists of 16 residues. The chain's CDR3 is CASSLGTSGSQETQYF. The CDR3, as DNA: TGTGCCAGCAGCTTAGGAACTAGCGGGTCCCAAGAGACCCAGTACTTC. The complete variable domain, with remaining parts taken from reference TRBV7-2 and TRBJ2-5, reads GAGVSQSPSNKVTEKGKDVELRCDPISGHTALYWYRQSLGQGLEFLIYFQGNSAPDKSGLPSDRFSAERTGGSVSTLTIQRTQQEDSAVYLCASSLGTSGSQETQYFGPGTRLLVL.

Comments on this clone: This specimen includes other DNA sequences encoding the same CDR3. The V gene is TRBV5-1, the J gene TRBJ1-5; a possible D gene is TRBD1 (5 bases). Germline CDR1 reads SGHRS; CDR2 reads YFSETQ. This CDR3 spans 13 amino acids. Deletions cut 0 bases from V and 4 bases from J, with 5 bases between. The CDR3 here is CASSLGTNQPQHF. In nucleotides, the CDR3 is TGCGCCAGCAGCTTGGGGACAAATCAGCCCCAGCATTTT.

The V call is TRBV6-5, the J call TRBJ1-5, with D possibly being TRBD1 (6 bases). V gave up 2 bases and J gave up 7 bases, with 12 bases separating them. Per germline, CDR1 MNHEY and CDR2 SVGAGI. CDR3 size: 14 residues. CDR3: CASSYRYRAQPQHF. The CDR3 DNA is TGTGCCAGCAGTTACCGATACAGGGCACAGCCCCAGCATTTT.

This clone was observed at least ten times. V is TRBV7-9 and J is TRBJ2-2; D is uncertain. Trimming removed 5 bases at V and 5 bases at J, with 6 bases between. Germline loops: CDR1 SEHNR, CDR2 FQNEAQ (reference sequence). The CDR3 spans 12 residues. As DNA, the CDR3 is TGTGCCAGCAGCGACCGGACCGGGGAGCTGTTTTTT. Residues: CASSDRTGELFF.

The V call is TRBV18, the J call TRBJ2-1, with 8 nucleotides matching TRBD2. The V gene's germline CDR1 is KGHSH and CDR2 LQKENI. The junction had 13 bases not matched to a gene; V was cut back by 3 bases and J by 6 bases. CDR3 length: 17 residues. CDR3 sequence (DNA): TGTGCCAGCTCACCCCGATACAGCGGGAGTGTAGGCAATGAGCAGTTCTTC. This encodes CASSPRYSGSVGNEQFF.

This chain links TRBV5-1 with TRBJ2-7, with D possibly TRBD2 on 6 matching bases. V was pared by 1 base and J by 0 bases, with 20 bases between. Per germline, CDR1 SGHRS and CDR2 YFSETQ. This CDR3 has 18 amino acids. CDR3 in amino acids: CASSLRGRLATSSYEQYF. The CDR3 DNA reads as TGCGCCAGCAGCTTGCGCGGCAGGCTAGCGACCAGCTCCTACGAGCAGTACTTC.

The chain links TRBV5-1 to TRBJ1-1; D is perhaps TRBD1 (6 bases). This CDR3 has 15 amino acids. CDR1 is SGHRS, CDR2 YFSETQ, per germline. Trimming removed 4 bases at V and 3 bases at J, with 16 bases between. In DNA form, the CDR3 reads TGCGCCAGCAGCCCCAGGGGAGGCAAGGACACTGAAGCTTTCTTT. Its translation is CASSPRGGKDTEAFF.

V and J are TRBV5-5 and TRBJ2-3; 9 bases match TRBD1. The CDR3 sequence is 15 residues long. The germline V gene encodes CDR1 SGHKS and CDR2 YYEKEE (reference sequence). V trimming: 0 bases; J trimming: 6 bases; junction bases outside the gene matches: 5. Here the CDR3 DNA reads TGTGCCAGCAGCTTGGCCGGACAGGGGTGGGATACGCAGTATTTT. It is translated as CASSLAGQGWDTQYF.

This chain links TRBV7-8 with TRBJ2-7, with unresolved D. CDR1 SGHVS and CDR2 FQNEAQ come from the germline V gene. V lost 1 base and J lost 0, with 13 bases in between. The CDR3 runs 16 residues. As DNA, the CDR3 is TGTGCCAGCAGCTTAGGTGCGACATTCTCCTCCTACGAGCAGTACTTC. This translates into CASSLGATFSSYEQYF.

The CDR3 nucleotides read TGTGCCAGCAGTTTCCAAAGAGGCTACGAGCAGTACTTC. Protein sequence: CASSFQRGYEQYF. This chain links TRBV27 with TRBJ2-7; D is uncertain. Trimming left V 3 bases short and J 3 bases short, with 9 bases between. The germline V gene encodes CDR1 MNHEY and CDR2 SMNVEV (reference sequence). This CDR3 contains 13 residues.

The J gene is TRBJ1-2, the V gene TRBV7-2; no clear D. CDR1 is SGHTA and CDR2 is FQGNSA in the germline V gene. Trimming shortened V by 10 bases and J by 6 bases, and 9 bases separated the two germline ends. This CDR3 is 10 amino acids long. The CDR3, as DNA: TGTGCCATCGTGGGGAATGGCTACACCTTC. This encodes CAIVGNGYTF. Full variable domain (missing parts from reference TRBV7-2 and TRBJ1-2): GAGVSQSPSNKVTEKGKDVELRCDPISGHTALYWYRQSLGQGLEFLIYFQGNSAPDKSGLPSDRFSAERTGGSVSTLTIQRTQQEDSAVYLCAIVGNGYTFGSGTRLTVV.